A selection of T cell receptor beta chains follows, all from one sample in a study of blood T cell repertoires in COVID-19. The table came from immunoSEQ multiplex PCR; TCRdb's copy has only in-frame clones and leaves some out. The repertoire includes around 220,000 clones, 82% of them detected once, and over 7% sits in the top ten. The sample consisted of peripheral blood. Receptors originate from a woman over 75 with COVID-19, enrolled during active disease. CDR3s include the opening cysteine and the closing phenylalanine or tryptophan. The order of the fields is V gene, D gene, clone size, J gene, CDR3 DNA, CDR3 protein. D genes are given only for firm matches. A row's size may be missing; if present it is once, few, many or a size class.

>TRBV15|TRBD1|-|TRBJ1-5
TGTGCCACCAGCAGAGAGAGGGGACAGTTTTTTAGCAATCAGCCCCAGCATTTT
CATSRERGQFFSNQPQHF
>TRBV11-3|TRBD2|-|TRBJ2-1
TGTGCCAGCAGCCCAGGGACTAGCGGGTATTCAGGCAATGAGCAGTTCTTC
CASSPGTSGYSGNEQFF
>TRBV5-4|-|-|TRBJ1-4
TGTGCCAGCAGCCAGGGTTCTGAACATGAAAAACTGTTTTTT
CASSQGSEHEKLFF
>TRBV24-1|TRBD1|-|TRBJ2-2
TGTGCCACCAGTGATCCGGGACAGGGGGCGAACACCGGGGAGCTGTTTTTT
CATSDPGQGANTGELFF
>TRBV4-1|-|once|TRBJ2-5
TGCGCCAGCAGCCTAGGACAGACACTGGCCGGGGAGACCCAGTACTTC
CASSLGQTLAGETQYF
>TRBV4-2|TRBD1|-|TRBJ1-2
TGTGCCAGCAGCCAAGATTGGGGACAGGATGAGGGCTACACCTTC
CASSQDWGQDEGYTF
>TRBV18|-|-|TRBJ1-5
TGTGCCAGCTCACCGGGGGGACCTAGCAATCAGCCCCAGCATTTT
CASSPGGPSNQPQHF
>TRBV5-6|TRBD1|few|TRBJ2-7
TGTGCCAGCAGCACAGGGGGCGAGCAGTACTTC
CASSTGGEQYF
>TRBV30|TRBD2|-|TRBJ2-5
TGTGCCTGGAGTGTCGGGGGGGGGCTGGAGACCCAGTACTTC
CAWSVGGGLETQYF
>TRBV6-5|-|once|TRBJ2-1
TGTGCCAGCAGTTACTCCCTAGGACTGGTGCACAATGAGCAGTTCTTC
CASSYSLGLVHNEQFF
>TRBV13|-|-|TRBJ1-6
TGTGCCAGCAGCTTCTACGGCGGGCAGGGGTCACCCCTCCACTTT
CASSFYGGQGSPLHF
>TRBV12-3/TRBV12-4|-|-|TRBJ1-4
TGTGCCAGCAGTAGTTGGGGCACGGCGCATTTTTTT
CASSSWGTAHFF
>TRBV11-2|-|-|TRBJ1-2
TGTGCCAGCAGCTTAGATTATGCGGACAGCGCCTTC
CASSLDYADSAF
>TRBV15|-|-|TRBJ2-2
TGTGCCACCAGCAGGGGCAGGGGCGCGAACACCGGGGAGCTGTTTTTT
CATSRGRGANTGELFF
>TRBV5-8|-|-|TRBJ2-7
TGTGCCAGCAGCTTGGCGAGGGACACCCTATCCTACGAGCAGTACTTC
CASSLARDTLSYEQYF
>TRBV30|-|-|TRBJ1-1
TGTGCCTGGAGTGTACTGGGGCAGGTTAGAACTGAAGCTTTCTTT
CAWSVLGQVRTEAFF
>TRBV29-1|-|-|TRBJ1-1
TGCAGCGTTGAAACCCCCTCCAGGCTCTTTGAAGCTTTCTTT
CSVETPSRLFEAFF
>TRBV7-9|-|once|TRBJ1-2
TGTGCCAGCAGCCCAGCCCGGGGGGCCGCCGGGGGCTACACCTTC
CASSPARGAAGGYTF
>TRBV30|-|-|TRBJ2-7
TGTGCCTGGAGTGTACAAAGAAGTGTGGCCTACGAGCAGTACTTC
CAWSVQRSVAYEQYF
>TRBV6-6|TRBD1|few|TRBJ1-2
TGTGCCAGCAGTCCCCTAATGTCCAGGACAGGCCCGGGGGGCTACACCTTC
CASSPLMSRTGPGGYTF
>TRBV11-2|-|-|TRBJ1-1
TGTGCCAGCAGCTTTACAGGGAAGAACACTGAAGCTTTCTTT
CASSFTGKNTEAFF
>TRBV7-6|-|-|TRBJ1-1
TGTGCCAGCAGCAGGGACATAAAGAACACTGAAGCTTTCTTT
CASSRDIKNTEAFF
>TRBV5-6|-|-|TRBJ2-4
TGTGCCAGCAGCTTTATGTCGGGGAAGCACATTCAGTACTTC
CASSFMSGKHIQYF
>TRBV18|TRBD1|-|TRBJ1-1
TGTGCCAGCTCATCCCGGGACAGGGTGGCGGAAGCTTTCTTT
CASSSRDRVAEAFF
>TRBV18|TRBD1|few|TRBJ1-2
TGTGCCAGCTCACCAGAGACAGGGATGACTTATGGCTACACCTTC
CASSPETGMTYGYTF
>TRBV16|-|once|TRBJ2-6
TGTGCCAGCGCACCTCAAATGGCAGGGGCCAACGTCCTGACTTTC
CASAPQMAGANVLTF
>TRBV5-1|-|-|TRBJ1-4
TGCGCCAGCAGCCCCGCGGTTAATGAAAAACTGTTTTTT
CASSPAVNEKLFF
>TRBV18|-|few|TRBJ2-1
TGTGCCAGCTCACCTTACAGGGAAACTGAGCAGTTCTTC
CASSPYRETEQFF
>TRBV3-1/TRBV3-2|TRBD2|-|TRBJ2-7
TGTGCCAGCAGCCAAGGCCCGGTACTAGCGGCGCAGTACTTC
CASSQGPVLAAQYF
>TRBV30|-|few|TRBJ1-6
TGTGCCTGGAGTGTGGGCCAGCCTTATAATTCACCCCTCCACTTT
CAWSVGQPYNSPLHF
>TRBV3-1/TRBV3-2|-|-|TRBJ2-2
TGTGCCAGCAGCCAAGAATCCTATCTGGGGGGGCCGCGCACCGGGGAGCTGTTTTTT
CASSQESYLGGPRTGELFF
>TRBV11-2|-|-|TRBJ2-1
TGTGCCAGCAAATCTAGCTCCTACAATGAGCAGTTCTTC
CASKSSSYNEQFF
>TRBV5-1|-|-|TRBJ2-1
TGCGCCAGCAGCTTGGGTCTAGCGAATGAGCAGTTCTTC
CASSLGLANEQFF
>TRBV10-3|-|once|TRBJ1-2
TGTGCCATCAGTTCTCCGGGTAGGAAAGGGGACTATGGCTACACCTTC
CAISSPGRKGDYGYTF
>TRBV2|TRBD2|-|TRBJ2-3
TGTGCCAGCAGTCTTGGACTAGCGGGCACAGATACGCAGTATTTT
CASSLGLAGTDTQYF
>TRBV4-3|TRBD2|once|TRBJ2-4
TGCGCCAGCAGCCAAGATCCAAGCGGGGGGCTAGCCAAAAACATTCAGTACTTC
CASSQDPSGGLAKNIQYF
>TRBV6-6|-|-|TRBJ2-3
TGTGCCAGCTCTCTAGGCGGACAGAGCACAGATACGCAGTATTTT
CASSLGGQSTDTQYF
>TRBV2|TRBD2|-|TRBJ2-1
TGTGCCAGCAGTGAACCCCTAGCGGGTGCTGAGCAGTTCTTC
CASSEPLAGAEQFF
>TRBV10-3|-|-|TRBJ2-7
TGTGCCATCAGTGAGAAACAGCACTACGAGCAGTACTTC
CAISEKQHYEQYF